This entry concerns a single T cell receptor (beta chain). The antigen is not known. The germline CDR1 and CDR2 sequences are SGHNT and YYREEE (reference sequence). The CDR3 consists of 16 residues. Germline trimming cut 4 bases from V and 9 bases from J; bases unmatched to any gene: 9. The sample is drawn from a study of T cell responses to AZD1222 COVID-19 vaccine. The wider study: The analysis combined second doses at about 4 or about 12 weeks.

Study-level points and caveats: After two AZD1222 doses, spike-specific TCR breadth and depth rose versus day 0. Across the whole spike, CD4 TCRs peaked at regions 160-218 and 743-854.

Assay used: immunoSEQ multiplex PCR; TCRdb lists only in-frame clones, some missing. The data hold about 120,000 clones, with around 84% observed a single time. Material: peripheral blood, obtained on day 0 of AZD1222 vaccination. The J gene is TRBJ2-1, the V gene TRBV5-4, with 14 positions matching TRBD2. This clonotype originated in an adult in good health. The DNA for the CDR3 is TGTGCCAGCAGCGGGGGACTAGCGGGGGTTATGGGTGAGCAGTTCTTC. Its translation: CASSGGLAGVMGEQFF. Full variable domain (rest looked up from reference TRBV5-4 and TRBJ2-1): ETGVTQSPTHLIKTRGQQVTLRCSSQSGHNTVSWYQQALGQGPQFIFQYYREEENGRGNFPPRFSGLQFPNYSSELNVNALELDDSALYLCASSGGLAGVMGEQFFGPGTRLTVL.